This entry describes one T cell receptor beta chain. The source of the sample is a study of blood T cell repertoires in COVID-19. On the study more broadly: Samples taken during acute and convalescent COVID-19 were collected in the United States, Italy and Spain. PBMCs, B-cell-depleted T cells, or T cells were the source of the cDNA or gDNA that made up the material.

Authors' data handling: Researchers report that nucleated cell counts were estimated from reference gene primer amplification. Data came from immunoSEQ multiplex PCR; TCRdb stores just in-frame clones and leaves some out. That table gives V, J and clone size, and the DNA gave D and trimming. This sample has 30,000 to 35,000 clones, with about 88% found just once. The CDR3 is 13 amino acids. V lost 4 bases, J lost 4 bases, and 5 bases lay in between. Germline V gives CDR1 SGHDN, CDR2 FVKESK. The chain employs TRBV14 and TRBJ1-6; tentatively, D is TRBD1 (5 bases). The TCR originated in a man at least 80 years old with acute or convalescent COVID-19. Sample: peripheral blood. The CDR3 DNA sequence: TGTGCCAGCAGCCCAGGGTATAATTCACCCCTCCACTTT. Amino acids: CASSPGYNSPLHF. The full variable domain, in which reference TRBV14 and TRBJ1-6 provide the parts outside the CDR3, is EAGVTQFPSHSVIEKGQTVTLRCDPISGHDNLYWYRRVMGKEIKFLLHFVKESKQDESGMPNNRFLAERTGGTYSTLKVQPAELEDSGVYFCASSPGYNSPLHFGNGTRLTVT.